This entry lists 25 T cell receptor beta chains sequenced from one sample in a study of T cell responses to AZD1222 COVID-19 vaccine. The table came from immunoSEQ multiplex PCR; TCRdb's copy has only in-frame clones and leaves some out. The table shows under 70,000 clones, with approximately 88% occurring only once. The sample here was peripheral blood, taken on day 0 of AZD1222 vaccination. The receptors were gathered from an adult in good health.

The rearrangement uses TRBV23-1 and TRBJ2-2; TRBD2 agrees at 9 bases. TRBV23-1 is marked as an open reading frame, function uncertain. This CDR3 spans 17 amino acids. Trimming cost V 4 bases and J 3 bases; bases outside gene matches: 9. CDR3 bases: TGCGCCAGCAGTCTGCCCCTAGCGGGACTCTACACCGGGGAGCTGTTTTTT. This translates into CASSLPLAGLYTGELFF.

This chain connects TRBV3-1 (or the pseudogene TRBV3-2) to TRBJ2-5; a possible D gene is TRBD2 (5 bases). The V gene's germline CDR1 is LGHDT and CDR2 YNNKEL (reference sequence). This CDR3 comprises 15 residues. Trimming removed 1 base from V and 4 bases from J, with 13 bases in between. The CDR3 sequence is CASSQAGLEGETQYF. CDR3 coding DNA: TGTGCCAGCAGCCAAGCTGGGTTAGAGGGAGAGACCCAGTACTTC.

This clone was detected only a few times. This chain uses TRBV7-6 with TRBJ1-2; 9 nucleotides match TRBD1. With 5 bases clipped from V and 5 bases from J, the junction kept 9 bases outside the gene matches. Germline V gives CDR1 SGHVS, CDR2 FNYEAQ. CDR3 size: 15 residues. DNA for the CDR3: TGTGCCAGCAGCCCGTTACAGGGGGCGGTTTATGGCTACACCTTC. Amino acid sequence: CASSPLQGAVYGYTF.

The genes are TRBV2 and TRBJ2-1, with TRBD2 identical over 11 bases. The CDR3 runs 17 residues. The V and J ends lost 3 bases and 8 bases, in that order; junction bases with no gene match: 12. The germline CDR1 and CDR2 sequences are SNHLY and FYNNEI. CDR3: CASSDLSGRGHRDEQFF. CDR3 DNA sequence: TGTGCCAGCAGTGATCTTAGCGGGAGGGGTCATCGGGATGAGCAGTTCTTC.

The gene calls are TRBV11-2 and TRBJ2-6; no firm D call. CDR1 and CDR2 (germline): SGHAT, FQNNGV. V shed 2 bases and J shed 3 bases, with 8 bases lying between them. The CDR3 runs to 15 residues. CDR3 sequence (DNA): TGTGCCAGCAGCTTAACAGCTGGTGGGGCCAACGTCCTGACTTTC. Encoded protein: CASSLTAGGANVLTF.

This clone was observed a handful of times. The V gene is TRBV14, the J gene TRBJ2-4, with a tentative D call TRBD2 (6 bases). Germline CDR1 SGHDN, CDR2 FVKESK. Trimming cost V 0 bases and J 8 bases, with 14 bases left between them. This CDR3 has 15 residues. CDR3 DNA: TGTGCCAGCAGCCAAGATATCGCCCCGGGAGACATTCAGTACTTC. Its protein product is CASSQDIAPGDIQYF.

CDR3 in amino acids: CAWSVGLALGNEQFF. For the CDR3, the DNA is TGTGCCTGGAGTGTTGGGCTAGCCCTAGGCAATGAGCAGTTCTTC. The genes are TRBV30 and TRBJ2-1; TRBD2 might be the D (5 bases). Germline V gives CDR1 GTSNPN, CDR2 SVGIG (reference sequence). The V gene lost 0 bases and the J gene lost 6 bases, with 15 bases spanning the gap. CDR3 length equals 15 residues.

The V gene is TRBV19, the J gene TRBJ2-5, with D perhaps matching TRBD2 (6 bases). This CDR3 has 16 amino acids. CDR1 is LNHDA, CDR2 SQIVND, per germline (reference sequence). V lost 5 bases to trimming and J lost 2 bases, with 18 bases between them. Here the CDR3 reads CASSGRRAGGQETQYF. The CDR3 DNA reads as TGTGCCAGTAGTGGGAGGAGGGCCGGTGGACAAGAGACCCAGTACTTC.

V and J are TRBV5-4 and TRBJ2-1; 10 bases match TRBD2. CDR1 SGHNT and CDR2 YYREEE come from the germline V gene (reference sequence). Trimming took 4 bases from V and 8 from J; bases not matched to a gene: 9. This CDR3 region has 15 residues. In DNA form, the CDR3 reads TGTGCCAGCAGCCGAGCGGGAGGGGCCGGAGATGAGCAGTTCTTC. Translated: CASSRAGGAGDEQFF.

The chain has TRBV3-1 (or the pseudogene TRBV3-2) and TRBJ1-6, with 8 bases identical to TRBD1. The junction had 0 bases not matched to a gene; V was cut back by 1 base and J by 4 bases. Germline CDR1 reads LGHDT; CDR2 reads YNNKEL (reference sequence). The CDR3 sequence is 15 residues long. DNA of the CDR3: TGTGCCAGCAGCCAAGGACAGGGGTATAATTCACCCCTCCACTTT. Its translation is CASSQGQGYNSPLHF.

CDR3 in amino acids: CAISESTGSNQPQHF. The CDR3 DNA follows: TGTGCCATCAGTGAGTCCACGGGTAGCAATCAGCCCCAGCATTTT. The V and J genes are TRBV10-3 and TRBJ1-5; no clear D. Trimming cost V 0 bases and J 0 bases, with 6 bases left between them. The CDR3 covers 15 residues. CDR1 is ENHRY and CDR2 is SYGVKD in the germline V gene.

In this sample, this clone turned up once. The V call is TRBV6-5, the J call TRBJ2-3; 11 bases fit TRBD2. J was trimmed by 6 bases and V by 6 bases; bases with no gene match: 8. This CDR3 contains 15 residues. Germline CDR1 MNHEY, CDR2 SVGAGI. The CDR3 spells CASRTGTSGSDTQYF. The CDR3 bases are TGTGCCAGCAGAACTGGGACTAGCGGAAGCGATACGCAGTATTTT.

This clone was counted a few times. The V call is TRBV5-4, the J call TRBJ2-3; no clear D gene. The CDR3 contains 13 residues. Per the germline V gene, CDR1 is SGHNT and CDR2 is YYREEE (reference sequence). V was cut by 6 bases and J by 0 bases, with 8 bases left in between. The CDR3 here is CASTVRSTDTQYF. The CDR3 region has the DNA TGTGCCAGCACCGTACGCAGCACAGATACGCAGTATTTT. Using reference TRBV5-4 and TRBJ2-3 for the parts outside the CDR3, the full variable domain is ETGVTQSPTHLIKTRGQQVTLRCSSQSGHNTVSWYQQALGQGPQFIFQYYREEENGRGNFPPRFSGLQFPNYSSELNVNALELDDSALYLCASTVRSTDTQYFGPGTRLTVL.

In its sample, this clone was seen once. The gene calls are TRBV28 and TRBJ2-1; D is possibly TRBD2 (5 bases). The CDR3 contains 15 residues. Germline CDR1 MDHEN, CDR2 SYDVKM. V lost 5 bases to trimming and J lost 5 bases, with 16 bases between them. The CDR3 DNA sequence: TGTGCCAGCAGTCCCGCGGGCAGCCTTCACAATGAGCAGTTCTTC. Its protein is CASSPAGSLHNEQFF.

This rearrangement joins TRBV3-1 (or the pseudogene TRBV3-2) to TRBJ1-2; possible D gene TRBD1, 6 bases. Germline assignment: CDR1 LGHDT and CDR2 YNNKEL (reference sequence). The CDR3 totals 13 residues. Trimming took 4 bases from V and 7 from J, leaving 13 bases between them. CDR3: CASSLNRDLGYTF. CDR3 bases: TGTGCCAGCAGCCTCAACAGGGACCTTGGCTACACCTTC.

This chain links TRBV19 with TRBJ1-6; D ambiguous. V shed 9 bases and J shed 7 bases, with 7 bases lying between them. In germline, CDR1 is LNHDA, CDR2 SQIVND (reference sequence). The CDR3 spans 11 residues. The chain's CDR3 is CASGSNSPLHF. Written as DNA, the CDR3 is TGTGCCAGCGGATCCAATTCACCCCTCCACTTT.

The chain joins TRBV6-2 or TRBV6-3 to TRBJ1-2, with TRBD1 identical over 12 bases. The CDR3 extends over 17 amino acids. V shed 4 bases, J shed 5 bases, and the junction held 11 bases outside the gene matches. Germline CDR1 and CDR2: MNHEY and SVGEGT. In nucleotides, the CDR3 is TGTGCCAGCAGTTCCCCATCGGCGGGACAGGGGGCTTATGGCTACACCTTC. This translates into CASSSPSAGQGAYGYTF.

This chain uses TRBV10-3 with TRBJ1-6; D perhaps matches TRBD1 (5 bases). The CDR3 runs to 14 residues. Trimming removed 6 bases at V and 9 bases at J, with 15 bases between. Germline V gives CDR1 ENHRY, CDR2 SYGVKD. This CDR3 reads CAIRGTDDGSPLHF. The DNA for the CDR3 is TGTGCCATCAGAGGGACCGACGATGGTTCACCCCTCCACTTT.

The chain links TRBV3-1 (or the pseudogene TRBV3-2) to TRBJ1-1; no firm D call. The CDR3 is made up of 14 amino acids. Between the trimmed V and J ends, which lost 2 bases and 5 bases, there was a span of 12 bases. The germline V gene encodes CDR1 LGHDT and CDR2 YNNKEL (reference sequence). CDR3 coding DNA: TGTGCCAGCAGCCAAACGAGGGCGGGGACTGAAGCTTTCTTT. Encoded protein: CASSQTRAGTEAFF.

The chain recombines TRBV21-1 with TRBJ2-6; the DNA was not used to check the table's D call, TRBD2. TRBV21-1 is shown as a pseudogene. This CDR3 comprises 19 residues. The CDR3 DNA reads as TGTGCCAGCAGCAAATCGCCCCCCAGCTGCGGGTCCGGGGCCAACGTCCTGACTTTC. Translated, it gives CASSKSPPSCGSGANVLTF.

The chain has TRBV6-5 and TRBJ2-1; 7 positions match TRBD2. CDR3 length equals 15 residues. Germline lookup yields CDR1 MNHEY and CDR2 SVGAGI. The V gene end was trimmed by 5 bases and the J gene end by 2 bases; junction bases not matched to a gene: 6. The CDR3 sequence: CASSQSGTAYNEQFF. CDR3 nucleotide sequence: TGTGCCAGCAGTCAAAGCGGGACCGCCTACAATGAGCAGTTCTTC.

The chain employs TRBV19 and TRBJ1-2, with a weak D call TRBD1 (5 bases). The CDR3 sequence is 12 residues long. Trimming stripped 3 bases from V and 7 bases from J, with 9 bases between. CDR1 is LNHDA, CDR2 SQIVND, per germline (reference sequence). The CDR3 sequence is CASSMGQSGYTF. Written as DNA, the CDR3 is TGTGCCAGTAGTATGGGGCAATCTGGCTACACCTTC.

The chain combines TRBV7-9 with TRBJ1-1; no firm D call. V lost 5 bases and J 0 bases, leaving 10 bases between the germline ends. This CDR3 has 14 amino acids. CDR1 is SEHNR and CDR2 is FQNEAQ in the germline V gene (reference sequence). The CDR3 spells CASSPSAVNTEAFF. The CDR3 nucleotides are TGTGCCAGCAGCCCCTCCGCCGTGAACACTGAAGCTTTCTTT.

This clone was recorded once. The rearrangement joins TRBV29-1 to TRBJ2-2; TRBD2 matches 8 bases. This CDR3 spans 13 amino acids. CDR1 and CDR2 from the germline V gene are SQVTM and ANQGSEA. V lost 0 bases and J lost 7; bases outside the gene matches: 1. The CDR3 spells CSVEEAGVGELFF. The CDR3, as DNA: TGCAGCGTTGAAGAAGCGGGAGTCGGGGAGCTGTTTTTT.

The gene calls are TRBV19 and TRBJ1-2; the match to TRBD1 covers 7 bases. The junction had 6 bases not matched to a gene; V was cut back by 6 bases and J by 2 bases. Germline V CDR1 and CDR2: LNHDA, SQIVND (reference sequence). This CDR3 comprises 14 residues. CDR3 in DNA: TGTGCCAGTAGGACGGGACAGCCAAACTATGGCTACACCTTC. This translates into CASRTGQPNYGYTF.